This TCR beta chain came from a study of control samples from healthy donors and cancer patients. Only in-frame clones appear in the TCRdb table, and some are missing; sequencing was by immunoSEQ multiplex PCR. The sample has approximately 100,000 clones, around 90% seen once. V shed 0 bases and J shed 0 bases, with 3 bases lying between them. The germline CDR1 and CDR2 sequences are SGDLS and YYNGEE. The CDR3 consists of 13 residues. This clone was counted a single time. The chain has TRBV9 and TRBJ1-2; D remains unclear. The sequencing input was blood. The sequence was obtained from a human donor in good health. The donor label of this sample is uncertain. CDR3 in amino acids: CASSVEANYGYTF. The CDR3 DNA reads TGTGCCAGCAGCGTAGAAGCTAACTATGGCTACACCTTC. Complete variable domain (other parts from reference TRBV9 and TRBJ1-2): DSGVTQTPKHLITATGQRVTLRCSPRSGDLSVYWYQQSLDQGLQFLIQYYNGEERAKGNILERFSAQQFPDLHSELNLSSLELGDSALYFCASSVEANYGYTFGSGTRLTVV.